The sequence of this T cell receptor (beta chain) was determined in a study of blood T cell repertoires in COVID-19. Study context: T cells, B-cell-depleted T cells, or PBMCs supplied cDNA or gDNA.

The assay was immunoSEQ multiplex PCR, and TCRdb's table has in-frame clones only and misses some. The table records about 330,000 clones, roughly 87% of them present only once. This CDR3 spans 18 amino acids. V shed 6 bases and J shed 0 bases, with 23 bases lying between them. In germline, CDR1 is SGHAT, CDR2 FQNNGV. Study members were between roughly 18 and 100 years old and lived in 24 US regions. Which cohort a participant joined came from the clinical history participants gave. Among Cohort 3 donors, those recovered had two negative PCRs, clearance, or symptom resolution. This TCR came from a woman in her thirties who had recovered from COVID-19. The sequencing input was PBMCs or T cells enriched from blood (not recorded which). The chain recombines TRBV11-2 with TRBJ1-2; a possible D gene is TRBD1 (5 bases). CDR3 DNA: TGTGCCAGCAGTAGAGGTGTGGGGGGAAAGGAAGCTAACTATGGCTACACCTTC. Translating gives CASSRGVGGKEANYGYTF.